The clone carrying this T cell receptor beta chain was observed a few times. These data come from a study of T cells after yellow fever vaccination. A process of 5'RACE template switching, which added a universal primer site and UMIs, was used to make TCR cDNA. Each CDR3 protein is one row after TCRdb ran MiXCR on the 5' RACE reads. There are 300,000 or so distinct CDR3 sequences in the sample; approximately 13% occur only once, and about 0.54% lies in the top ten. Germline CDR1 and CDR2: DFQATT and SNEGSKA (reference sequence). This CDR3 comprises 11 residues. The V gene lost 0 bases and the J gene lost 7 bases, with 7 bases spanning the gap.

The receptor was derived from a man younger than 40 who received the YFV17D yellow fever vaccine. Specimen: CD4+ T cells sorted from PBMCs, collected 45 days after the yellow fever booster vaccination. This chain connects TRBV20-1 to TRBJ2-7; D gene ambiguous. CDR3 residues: CSARDGREQYF. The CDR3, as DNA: TGCAGTGCTAGAGATGGTCGGGAGCAGTACTTC.